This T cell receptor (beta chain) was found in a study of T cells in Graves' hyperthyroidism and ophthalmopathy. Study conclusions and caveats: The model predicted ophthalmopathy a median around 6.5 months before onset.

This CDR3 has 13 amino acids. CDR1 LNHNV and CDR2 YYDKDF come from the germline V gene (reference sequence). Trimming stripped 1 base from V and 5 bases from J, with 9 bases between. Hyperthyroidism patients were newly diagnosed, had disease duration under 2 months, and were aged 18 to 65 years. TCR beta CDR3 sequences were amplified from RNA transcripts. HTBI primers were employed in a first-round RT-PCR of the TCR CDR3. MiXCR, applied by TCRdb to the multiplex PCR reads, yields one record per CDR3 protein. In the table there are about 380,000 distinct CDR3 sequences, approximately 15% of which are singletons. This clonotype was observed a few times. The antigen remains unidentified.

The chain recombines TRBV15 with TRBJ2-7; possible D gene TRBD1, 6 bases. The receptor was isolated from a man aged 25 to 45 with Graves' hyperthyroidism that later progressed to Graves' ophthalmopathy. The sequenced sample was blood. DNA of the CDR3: TGTGCCACCAGCAGAGCAAGGGGGAACGAGCAGTACTTC. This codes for CATSRARGNEQYF. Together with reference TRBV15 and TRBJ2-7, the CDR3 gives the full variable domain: DAMVIQNPRYQVTQFGKPVTLSCSQTLNHNVMYWYQQKSSQAPKLLFHYYDKDFNNEADTPDNFQSRRPNTSFCFLDIRSPGLGDTAMYLCATSRARGNEQYFGPGTRLTVT.